A selection of T cell receptor beta chains follows, all from one sample in a study of PD-1 blockade in classical Hodgkin lymphoma. Some clones are missing from TCRdb's copy, which holds only in-frame ones; the method was immunoSEQ multiplex PCR. The sample includes fewer than 35,000 clones, roughly 90% seen only once; the top ten take about 1.2%. Sequencing was carried out using CD4+ T cells from blood. These receptors all come from a human donor with classical Hodgkin lymphoma. Both conserved end residues are part of each CDR3. The D gene is left open where the match is weak. The size field is filled for only some rows; it gives once, few, many or a size class.

j_call clone_size v_call d_call cdr3_aa cdr3_nt
TRBJ2-1 - TRBV7-7 - CASSLVVGSEQFF TGTGCCAGCAGCTTAGTAGTAGGGTCGGAGCAGTTCTTC
TRBJ2-1 - TRBV9 TRBD2 CASSDIGLAGYNEQFF TGTGCCAGCAGCGACATTGGACTAGCGGGGTACAATGAGCAGTTCTTC
TRBJ1-1 - TRBV15 - CATSTQRTQDKAFF TGTGCCACCAGCACCCAAAGGACCCAGGACAAAGCTTTCTTT
TRBJ1-5 - TRBV18 - CASSRDDQPQHF TGTGCCAGCTCAAGGGACGACCAGCCCCAGCATTTT
TRBJ1-1 - TRBV6-1 - CASIGAQGWGTEAFF TGTGCCAGCATCGGAGCACAGGGCTGGGGAACTGAAGCTTTCTTT
TRBJ2-1 - TRBV7-6 TRBD2 CASSHILAGPYEQFF TGTGCCAGCAGCCACATCCTAGCGGGACCCTATGAGCAGTTCTTC
TRBJ2-1 - TRBV11-2 - CASSPLASNYNEQFF TGTGCCAGCAGCCCTCTAGCGTCCAATTACAATGAGCAGTTCTTC
TRBJ2-7 - TRBV28 - CASSSGQSNEQYF TGTGCCAGCAGCTCGGGACAATCAAACGAGCAGTACTTC
TRBJ1-5 - TRBV18 - CASSGADNQPQHF TGTGCCAGCTCAGGGGCGGACAATCAGCCCCAGCATTTT
TRBJ1-5 - TRBV18 TRBD1 CASTGTGVQPQHF TGTGCCAGCACCGGGACAGGGGTACAGCCCCAGCATTTT
TRBJ1-2 - TRBV6-4 - CASSDRAGLGGYTF TGTGCCAGCAGTGACCGGGCAGGGCTGGGTGGCTACACCTTC
TRBJ2-3 - TRBV7-9 - CASSLSPATDTQYF TGTGCCAGCAGCTTAAGTCCTGCCACAGATACGCAGTATTTT
TRBJ1-3 - TRBV12-5 - CASGFTGSGNTIYF TGTGCTAGTGGTTTCACAGGCTCTGGAAACACCATATATTTT
TRBJ2-3 - TRBV6-1 TRBD2 CASSEGHSGRAGTQYF TGTGCCAGCAGTGAAGGCCACAGCGGGAGGGCCGGTACGCAGTATTTT
TRBJ1-3 - TRBV9 - CASSVGGFGNTIYF TGTGCCAGCAGCGTAGGAGGATTTGGAAACACCATATATTTT
TRBJ2-1 - TRBV4-2 - CASSQLGVSSYNEQFF TGTGCCAGCAGCCAACTAGGAGTTAGCTCCTACAATGAGCAGTTCTTC
TRBJ2-7 once TRBV7-9 - CASRGQGLHEQYF TGTGCCAGCAGGGGGCAGGGGCTCCACGAGCAGTACTTC
TRBJ2-5 - TRBV4-1 - CASSQAPGTLQETQYF TGCGCCAGCAGCCAAGCTCCAGGGACCCTTCAAGAGACCCAGTACTTC
TRBJ1-5 - TRBV7-9 TRBD1 CASSLGQGSNQPQHF TGTGCCAGCAGCTTAGGACAGGGGAGCAATCAGCCCCAGCATTTT
TRBJ2-5 - TRBV7-9 - CASSLARGSREETQYF TGTGCCAGCAGCTTAGCAAGGGGGTCGCGGGAAGAGACCCAGTACTTC
TRBJ1-2 - TRBV6-5 - CASSIVRGPSYGYTF TGTGCCAGCAGCATAGTCAGGGGCCCGTCTTATGGCTACACCTTC
TRBJ1-1 - TRBV6-4 TRBD1 CASRGLLGGVNTEAFF TGTGCCAGCAGGGGACTCTTAGGGGGCGTGAACACTGAAGCTTTCTTT
TRBJ2-2 - TRBV6-5 - CASSSMRGSPGELFF TGTGCCAGCAGTTCCATGAGGGGATCCCCCGGGGAGCTGTTTTTT
TRBJ2-2 - TRBV7-8 - CASSLALTNTGELFF TGTGCCAGCAGCTTAGCGCTTACAAACACCGGGGAGCTGTTTTTT
TRBJ2-7 - TRBV5-6 - CASSLGPSANSYEQYF TGTGCCAGCAGCTTGGGGCCTAGCGCCAACTCCTACGAGCAGTACTTC
TRBJ1-2 once TRBV10-3 - CAISEDLTGYTF TGTGCCATCAGCGAGGACCTGACTGGCTACACCTTC